Following are 28 T cell receptor beta chains from one sample sequenced in a study of T cell repertoires in cytomegalovirus infection. These receptors are not linked to any known antigen. TCRdb analysed the reads with MiXCR anew, one entry per CDR3 protein. The data hold 650,000 to 850,000 distinct CDR3 sequences, with 25% to 30% observed a single time. Sample: cultured CD8+ T cells from PBMCs, taken from culture after CMV antigen stimulation. These receptors were taken from a human donor in good health (CMV status not recorded). Some clones in this sample may be carry-over from other donors' samples.

This clonotype occurred many times. The chain couples TRBV7-6 to TRBJ1-1; tentative D call: TRBD1 (5 bases). V lost 3 bases, J lost 1 base, and 9 bases lay in between. This CDR3 is built from 14 residues. CDR1 is SGHVS and CDR2 is FNYEAQ in the germline V gene. The CDR3 sequence: CASSLTETNTEAFF. Here the CDR3 DNA reads TGTGCCAGCAGCTTGACAGAAACGAACACTGAAGCTTTCTTT.

This clonotype was recorded many times. The gene calls are TRBV7-2 and TRBJ1-2; TRBD1 matches 7 bases. The junction had 10 bases not matched to a gene; V was cut back by 4 bases and J by 8 bases. This CDR3 region has 14 residues. Looked up from germline, CDR1 is SGHTA and CDR2 is FQGNSA. In DNA, the CDR3 is TGTGCCAGCAGCTACTTGACAGGGCCGAGGGGCTACACCTTC. Residues: CASSYLTGPRGYTF.

This chain uses TRBV27 with TRBJ2-7; 8 nucleotides match TRBD1. CDR1 is MNHEY, CDR2 SMNVEV, per germline (reference sequence). V lost 5 bases and J lost 4; bases outside the gene matches: 1. The CDR3 contains 12 residues. In DNA, the CDR3 is TGTGCCAGCAGTGGACAGGGTTACGAGCAGTACTTC. Translating gives CASSGQGYEQYF.

This clonotype came up many times. The CDR3, as DNA: TGTGCCAGCAGCTTAAGGGGGCCCTCCGTCACCGGGGAGCTGTTTTTT. This encodes CASSLRGPSVTGELFF. The gene calls are TRBV7-3 and TRBJ2-2; the D gene is possibly TRBD1 (6 bases). Germline lookup yields CDR1 SGHTA and CDR2 FQGTGA. CDR3 length: 16 residues. Trimming cost V 1 base and J 4 bases, with 13 bases left between them. The full variable domain, completed using reference TRBV7-3 and TRBJ2-2, is GAGVSQTPSNKVTEKGKYVELRCDPISGHTALYWYRQSLGQGPEFLIYFQGTGAADDSGLPNDRFFAVRPEGSVSTLKIQRTERGDSAVYLCASSLRGPSVTGELFFGEGSRLTVL.

This chain connects TRBV19 to TRBJ1-1; a possible D gene is TRBD1 (5 bases). The V and J ends lost 6 bases and 3 bases respectively, with 11 bases between them. The length of the CDR3 is 13 residues. Germline-derived CDR1 and CDR2 are LNHDA and SQIVND (reference sequence). CDR3 nucleotides: TGTGCCAGTAGGAATCGGGGGGACACTGAAGCTTTCTTT. This gives the protein CASRNRGDTEAFF.

This clonotype was seen a few times. CDR3 sequence (DNA): TGTGCCAGCAGTCCTAGCGGGGGGGTCTACACCGGGGAGCTGTTTTTT. Translated: CASSPSGGVYTGELFF. The V call is TRBV27, the J call TRBJ2-2, with 12 bases that match TRBD2. Germline V gives CDR1 MNHEY, CDR2 SMNVEV (reference sequence). Trimming at V came to 5 bases and at J to 3 bases, leaving 4 bases not matched to a gene. The CDR3 totals 16 residues.

The chain uses TRBV6-1 and TRBJ2-1, with TRBD2 matching 7 bases. V lost 6 bases and J lost 7; bases outside the gene matches: 6. Germline assignment: CDR1 MNHNS and CDR2 SASEGT. This CDR3 is built from 13 residues. The CDR3 region is CASRATGGNEQFF. As DNA, the CDR3 is TGTGCCAGCAGGGCAACGGGGGGAAATGAGCAGTTCTTC.

This clonotype has at least ten counts. The chain couples TRBV7-8 to TRBJ2-1; 11 bases map to TRBD2. The CDR3 spans 16 residues. Germline assignment: CDR1 SGHVS and CDR2 FQNEAQ. Trimming cost V 5 bases and J 0 bases; bases outside gene matches: 3. This chain's CDR3 is CASSQTSGDSYNEQFF. The CDR3 DNA reads as TGTGCCAGCAGCCAGACTAGCGGGGACTCCTACAATGAGCAGTTCTTC.

This clonotype was counted only a few times. V gene TRBV14 combines with J gene TRBJ1-5; 7 bases line up with TRBD1. Trimming removed 7 bases from V and 0 bases from J; junction bases left unmatched: 9. This CDR3 is built from 16 residues. Germline CDR1 and CDR2: SGHDN and FVKESK. The CDR3 loop is CASNPTGLHSNQPQHF. CDR3 nucleotide sequence: TGTGCCAGCAACCCGACAGGGCTTCATAGCAATCAGCCCCAGCATTTT.

This clonotype was seen only a few times. The rearrangement uses TRBV6-1 and TRBJ1-6, with D perhaps TRBD1 (5 bases). The CDR3 is made up of 15 amino acids. V lost 6 bases and J lost 9, with 18 bases in between. Germline CDR1 reads MNHNS; CDR2 reads SASEGT. The CDR3 DNA reads as TGTGCCAGCAGGGCGACAGTGCTCGGTGGTTCACCCCTCCACTTT. Its protein is CASRATVLGGSPLHF.

The rearrangement uses TRBV19 and TRBJ2-7, with D unclear. V dropped 0 bases and J dropped 6 bases, with 9 bases sitting between them. Germline CDR1 is LNHDA and CDR2 is SQIVND (reference sequence). The CDR3 length is 13 residues. CDR3 in DNA: TGTGCCAGTAGTATAGATGCCATTACCGAGCAGTACTTC. Amino acid sequence: CASSIDAITEQYF. Full variable domain (outside the CDR3, taken from reference TRBV19 and TRBJ2-7): DGGITQSPKYLFRKEGQNVTLSCEQNLNHDAMYWYRQDPGQGLRLIYYSQIVNDFQKGDIAEGYSVSREKKESFPLTVTSAQKNPTAFYLCASSIDAITEQYFGPGTRLTVT.

The chain couples TRBV24-1 to TRBJ1-1; D might be TRBD1 (5 bases). The CDR3 is 14 amino acids. Trimming cost V 3 bases and J 5 bases, with 12 bases left between them. Germline V gene data show CDR1 as KGHDR and CDR2 as SFDVKD. CDR3 sequence: CATSDLDTPTEAFF. CDR3 DNA: TGTGCCACCAGTGATCTGGACACACCTACTGAAGCTTTCTTT.

This clonotype was detected a few times. The chain combines TRBV7-9 with TRBJ2-1, with 7 bases aligning to TRBD2. The CDR3 is made up of 12 amino acids. From germline, CDR1 is SEHNR and CDR2 FQNEAQ (reference sequence). V trimming: 8 bases; J trimming: 7 bases; junction bases outside the gene matches: 5. Here the CDR3 DNA reads TGTGCCAGCGCTGGTAGCGGGAATGAGCAGTTCTTC. Translated: CASAGSGNEQFF.

About this clonotype itself: At one boundary the junction diverges from the germline segment, which might be a read error. J is TRBJ2-5 and V is TRBV7-7, with D perhaps given as TRBD1 or TRBD2 (5 bases each). The germline V gene encodes CDR1 SSHAT and CDR2 FNYEAQ (reference sequence). The CDR3 totals 14 residues. This CDR3 reads CASSSRDVQETQYF. CDR3 in DNA: TGTGCTAGCAGCTCCCGGGACGTACAAGAGACCCAGTACTTC.

The table lists this clonotype with a few counts. The V gene is TRBV6-6, the J gene TRBJ1-1; D is unclear. Germline values: CDR1 MNHNY, CDR2 SVGAGI (reference sequence). The CDR3 runs 11 residues. V shed 6 bases and J shed 4 bases, with 6 bases lying between them. The CDR3 reads CASRGFTEAFF. CDR3 nucleotide sequence: TGTGCCAGCAGGGGATTCACTGAAGCTTTCTTT.

The rearrangement joins TRBV4-1 to TRBJ1-2, with 11 bases that match TRBD1. Per the germline V gene, CDR1 is MGHRA and CDR2 is YSYEKL. After removal of 0 bases from V and 6 bases from J, the junction contained 3 bases not matched to a gene. CDR3 length: 15 residues. The CDR3 loop is CASSQDGDRGDGYTF. The CDR3 DNA is TGCGCCAGCAGCCAAGATGGGGACAGGGGGGATGGCTACACCTTC.

This clonotype was seen a few times. This chain joins TRBV7-2 and TRBJ2-3, with D unresolved. CDR3 size: 13 residues. Germline CDR1 is SGHTA and CDR2 is FQGNSA. Trimming pared 3 bases from V and 5 bases from J, leaving 9 bases between. CDR3 residues: CASSFPYGDTQYF. The CDR3 DNA sequence: TGTGCCAGCAGCTTCCCCTACGGAGATACGCAGTATTTT.

The chain joins TRBV25-1 to TRBJ2-5; possibly TRBD2 for D (5 bases). Trimming pared 2 bases from V and 5 bases from J, leaving 6 bases between. Germline V gene lookup returns CDR1 MGHDK and CDR2 SYGVNS. The CDR3 is made up of 12 amino acids. This chain's CDR3 is CASSERGETQYF. The CDR3, as DNA: TGTGCCAGCAGTGAACGAGGGGAGACCCAGTACTTC.

This rearrangement joins TRBV5-8 to TRBJ1-5; D uncertain. The germline V and J ends were trimmed by 0 bases and 3 bases, with 13 bases remaining between them. The germline V gene encodes CDR1 SGHTS and CDR2 YDEGEE. The CDR3 covers 16 residues. The CDR3: CASSLGSGTNNQPQHF. DNA for the CDR3: TGTGCCAGCAGCTTGGGGTCCGGTACTAACAATCAGCCCCAGCATTTT.

The rearrangement uses TRBV19 and TRBJ1-2; D is undetermined. The germline CDR1 and CDR2 sequences are LNHDA and SQIVND (reference sequence). V lost 5 bases and J lost 2, with 15 bases in between. This CDR3 is 15 amino acids long. The CDR3 nucleotides are TGTGCCAGTAGTCCCTATGGCACATCCAACTATGGCTACACCTTC. This encodes CASSPYGTSNYGYTF. The full variable domain, its missing parts supplied by reference TRBV19 and TRBJ1-2, is DGGITQSPKYLFRKEGQNVTLSCEQNLNHDAMYWYRQDPGQGLRLIYYSQIVNDFQKGDIAEGYSVSREKKESFPLTVTSAQKNPTAFYLCASSPYGTSNYGYTFGSGTRLTVV.

This clonotype occurred many times. This rearrangement joins TRBV7-6 to TRBJ2-1, with unresolved D. V was cut by 1 base and J by 0 bases, with 16 bases left in between. CDR1 and CDR2 (germline): SGHVS, FNYEAQ. The CDR3 spans 18 residues. The DNA of the CDR3 is TGTGCCAGCAGCTTAGGGGAACTCACCGCGAGCTCCTACAATGAGCAGTTCTTC. Translated: CASSLGELTASSYNEQFF.

The rearrangement links TRBV5-1 to TRBJ1-1, with D possibly TRBD1 on 6 matching bases. Trimming took off 2 bases at V and 5 bases at J, with 19 bases between the two ends. Germline V lookup: CDR1 SGHRS, CDR2 YFSETQ. This CDR3 spans 16 amino acids. The CDR3 here is CASSLELQGLGTEAFF. As DNA, the CDR3 is TGCGCCAGCAGCTTAGAACTACAGGGTCTGGGTACTGAAGCTTTCTTT.

This clonotype has a handful of counts. In DNA, the CDR3 is TGTGCCAGCAGCCAGGGTTTTGAGGATTCACCCCTCCACTTT. Amino acids: CASSQGFEDSPLHF. The chain joins TRBV5-5 to TRBJ1-6, with TRBD1 as a possible D gene (5 bases). This CDR3 is built from 14 residues. Germline values: CDR1 SGHKS, CDR2 YYEKEE (reference sequence). V was shortened by 4 bases and J by 8 bases, with 13 bases between the two germline ends. Combining the CDR3 with reference TRBV5-5 and TRBJ1-6 gives the whole variable domain DAGVTQSPTHLIKTRGQQVTLRCSPISGHKSVSWYQQVLGQGPQFIFQYYEKEERGRGNFPDRFSARQFPNYSSELNVNALLLGDSALYLCASSQGFEDSPLHFGNGTRLTVT.

The chain joins TRBV27 to TRBJ1-6; no definite D call. The CDR3 sequence is 17 residues long. V was shortened by 2 bases and J by 9 bases, with 20 bases between the two germline ends. Germline CDR1 MNHEY, CDR2 SMNVEV (reference sequence). The CDR3 is CASSLAAKPLPGSPLHF. The CDR3 nucleotides read TGTGCCAGCAGTTTAGCGGCGAAACCTTTGCCCGGTTCACCCCTCCACTTT.

This clonotype was observed a handful of times. The genes are TRBV7-9 and TRBJ2-6, with 7 nucleotides matching TRBD2. With 5 bases clipped from V and 0 bases from J, the junction kept 13 bases outside the gene matches. This CDR3 comprises 19 residues. The germline V gene encodes CDR1 SEHNR and CDR2 FQNEAQ (reference sequence). CDR3 nucleotide sequence: TGTGCCAGCAGCCCACGGGAGGAGCCAACCCCCTCTGGGGCCAACGTCCTGACTTTC. The encoded protein is CASSPREEPTPSGANVLTF.

This chain joins TRBV12-3 or TRBV12-4 and TRBJ2-5, with 11 bases identical to TRBD2. V dropped 5 bases and J dropped 5; count of bases not matched to a gene: 7. The CDR3 sequence is 15 residues long. CDR3 sequence (DNA): TGTGCCAGCAGTCGTATAGCGGGGGGGTCGGAGACCCAGTACTTC. The encoded protein is CASSRIAGGSETQYF.

V gene TRBV10-3 combines with J gene TRBJ2-7, with D possibly TRBD2 on 6 matching bases. The CDR3 is made up of 16 amino acids. Germline V gene lookup returns CDR1 ENHRY and CDR2 SYGVKD. Between the trimmed V and J ends, which lost 9 bases and 0 bases, there was a span of 21 bases. CDR3 DNA sequence: TGTGCCATAACTCGATTCGCGGGGCGTAGCTCCTACGAGCAGTACTTC. It encodes CAITRFAGRSSYEQYF.

This clonotype came up a few times. The genes are TRBV7-8 and TRBJ1-1, with TRBD1 identical over 8 bases. This CDR3 is built from 16 residues. With 5 bases clipped from V and 5 bases from J, the junction kept 13 bases outside the gene matches. CDR1 is SGHVS and CDR2 is FQNEAQ in the germline V gene. The CDR3 protein is CASSPGQGPLRTEAFF. For the CDR3, the DNA is TGTGCCAGCAGCCCCGGACAGGGTCCTCTTAGGACTGAAGCTTTCTTT.